This T cell receptor (beta chain) was documented in a study of spatial heterogeneity in lung cancer. In its sample, this clonotype was seen many times. As yet, its antigen is unknown. Time point in this sample: sample taken at primary tumor resection. The donors, approximately 66 patients with untreated early-stage non-small cell lung cancer, provided the samples. Frozen PBMC, nontumor lung or tumor provided whole RNA, which was sequenced unsorted. The CDR3 is 16 residues long. V shed 6 bases, J shed 0 bases, and the junction held 8 bases outside the gene matches. Germline V gene data show CDR1 as KGHSH and CDR2 as LQKENI. Study observations and caveats: Counts of expanded intratumoral alpha and beta TCRs tracked tumor mutation counts. Regional and ubiquitous nonsynonymous mutations were tracked by counts of regional and ubiquitous expanded TCRs, respectively.

Every TCR cDNA molecule bore a unique molecular identifier. One entry per CDR3 protein, called by TCRdb with MiXCR from the 5' RACE reads. Among about 12,000 distinct CDR3 sequences listed, around 6.3% were seen once. The source is a female donor with early-stage non-small cell lung cancer. The sequences come from lung tumor tissue, collected at surgery. The chain recombines TRBV18 with TRBJ2-4; 7 positions match TRBD1. The CDR3 region is CASSLRTGLAKNIQYF. The CDR3 DNA reads as TGTGCCAGCTCCCTGCGGACAGGCCTAGCCAAAAACATTCAGTACTTC. The full variable domain, rest sourced from reference TRBV18 and TRBJ2-4, is NAGVMQNPRHLVRRRGQEARLRCSPMKGHSHVYWYRQLPEEGLKFMVYLQKENIIDESGMPKERFSAEFPKEGPSILRIQQVVRGDSAAYFCASSLRTGLAKNIQYFGAGTRLSVL.